One sample yielded the 30 T cell receptor beta chains listed below, sequenced in a study of blood T cell repertoires in COVID-19. TCRdb's copy holds only in-frame clones and misses some; the assay was immunoSEQ multiplex PCR. The sample has roughly 200,000 clones; around 87% are singletons. The sequencing input was peripheral blood. These receptors originate from a woman in her thirties with active or convalescent COVID-19.

V usage is TRBV3-1 (or the pseudogene TRBV3-2) and J usage is TRBJ2-7; a possible D gene is TRBD2 (5 bases). V lost 2 bases, J lost 6 bases, and 17 bases lay in between. The CDR3 extends over 15 amino acids. In germline, CDR1 is LGHDT, CDR2 YNNKEL (reference sequence). CDR3: CASSQFARGIREQYF. CDR3 coding DNA: TGTGCCAGCAGCCAATTTGCCAGAGGGATTCGCGAGCAGTACTTC.

The J gene is TRBJ1-2, the V gene TRBV18; 8 bases line up with TRBD1. Germline loops: CDR1 KGHSH, CDR2 LQKENI. The V and J ends lost 3 bases and 5 bases, in that order; junction bases with no gene match: 14. The CDR3 contains 17 residues. This CDR3 is CASSPQSQDRVWYGYTF. In nucleotides, the CDR3 is TGTGCCAGCTCACCCCAATCCCAGGACAGGGTGTGGTATGGCTACACCTTC.

This chain joins TRBV6-5 and TRBJ2-5; TRBD1 matches 7 bases. With V trimmed by 2 bases and J by 2 bases, 2 bases remained unmatched. Germline values: CDR1 MNHEY, CDR2 SVGAGI. This CDR3 is built from 14 residues. CDR3 residues: CASSYDRVQETQYF. CDR3 sequence (DNA): TGTGCCAGCAGTTACGACAGGGTACAAGAGACCCAGTACTTC.

This sequence joins TRBV7-9 and TRBJ2-2; D call uncertain. V lost 6 bases and J 5 bases, leaving 7 bases between the germline ends. The CDR3 contains 12 residues. In germline, CDR1 is SEHNR, CDR2 FQNEAQ (reference sequence). The CDR3 loop reads CASSAKTGELFF. The CDR3 DNA sequence: TGTGCCAGCAGTGCTAAAACCGGGGAGCTGTTTTTT.

This clone turned up a few times. The CDR3 is CASSQVGVGGGSGNTIYF. CDR3 DNA sequence: TGCGCCAGCAGCCAAGTTGGGGTTGGCGGGGGCTCAGGAAACACCATATATTTT. The chain is built from TRBV4-1 and TRBJ1-3, with a possible D match to TRBD1 (6 bases). The germline V and J ends were trimmed by 1 base and 4 bases, with 20 bases remaining between them. The CDR3 sequence is 18 residues long. Germline lookup yields CDR1 MGHRA and CDR2 YSYEKL.

The V gene is TRBV27, the J gene TRBJ1-1; 7 bases align to TRBD1. Germline CDR1 reads MNHEY; CDR2 reads SMNVEV (reference sequence). The CDR3 is 14 residues long. J was trimmed by 1 base and V by 6 bases; bases with no gene match: 5. The CDR3 DNA follows: TGTGCCAGCAGACTGAGGACAGGGAACACTGAAGCTTTCTTT. Translation gives CASRLRTGNTEAFF.

The chain employs TRBV5-1 and TRBJ1-3, with no clear D. CDR3 length: 15 amino acids. The V gene lost 0 bases and the J gene lost 4 bases, with 11 bases spanning the gap. Per the germline V gene, CDR1 is SGHRS and CDR2 is YFSETQ. The CDR3 nucleotides are TGCGCCAGCAGCTTGGAGAGCTCGTCAGGAAACACCATATATTTT. It codes for CASSLESSSGNTIYF.

The chain links TRBV28 to TRBJ2-3, with 12 nucleotides matching TRBD2. The CDR3 loop spans 16 amino acids. J gave up 8 bases and V 3 bases, and 9 bases lay outside the gene matches. The V gene's germline CDR1 is MDHEN and CDR2 SYDVKM. In DNA, the CDR3 is TGTGCCAGCAGTTTCTTGACTAGCGGGAGTGAGCGTACGCAGTATTTT. Its protein is CASSFLTSGSERTQYF.

The chain links TRBV3-1 (or the pseudogene TRBV3-2) to TRBJ1-2; 9 positions agree with TRBD1. The trim removed 3 bases at V and 3 bases at J, leaving 5 bases unmatched. Germline CDR1 is LGHDT and CDR2 is YNNKEL (reference sequence). There are 15 residues in the CDR3. CDR3 DNA: TGTGCCAGCAGCCAGGCGGGACAGGGCCACTATGGCTACACCTTC. It translates to CASSQAGQGHYGYTF.

In this sample, this clone turned up a few times. The chain is built from TRBV7-8 and TRBJ1-3; D not certain. Germline V CDR1 and CDR2: SGHVS, FQNEAQ. The CDR3 totals 16 residues. Deletions cut 1 base from V and 0 bases from J, with 10 bases between. CDR3 in amino acids: CASSLVAGSSGNTIYF. The CDR3 DNA follows: TGTGCCAGCAGCTTAGTCGCGGGGAGCTCTGGAAACACCATATATTTT.

As DNA, the CDR3 is TGCGCCAGCTGGGCCCGGGGACAGGGGGCGCCTGGGGGGGACTTAGCCAAAAACATTCAGTACTTC. Its protein product is CASWARGQGAPGGDLAKNIQYF. This chain links TRBV10-1 with TRBJ2-4; 12 bases line up with TRBD1. The germline gives CDR1 WNHNN, CDR2 SYGVQD (reference sequence). The CDR3 loop spans 22 amino acids. The V segment lost 8 bases and the J segment 0 bases; nucleotides outside the gene matches: 23.

The CDR3 region is CASNFRPARPNTEAFF. CDR3 bases: TGTGCCAGCAACTTTAGGCCGGCCAGGCCGAACACTGAAGCTTTCTTT. The chain couples TRBV5-4 to TRBJ1-1; unclear D gene. Trimming removed 6 bases at V and 1 base at J, with 19 bases between. The CDR3 runs 16 residues. Germline V CDR1 and CDR2: SGHNT, YYREEE (reference sequence). The whole variable domain, filled in from reference TRBV5-4 and TRBJ1-1, reads ETGVTQSPTHLIKTRGQQVTLRCSSQSGHNTVSWYQQALGQGPQFIFQYYREEENGRGNFPPRFSGLQFPNYSSELNVNALELDDSALYLCASNFRPARPNTEAFFGQGTRLTVV.

The chain has TRBV20-1 and TRBJ2-1; 8 bases match TRBD1. V was clipped by 6 bases and J by 12 bases; unmatched bases: 7. Germline V gene sequence: CDR1 DFQATT, CDR2 SNEGSKA (reference sequence). This CDR3 is built from 11 residues. This CDR3 reads CSAPEGTGQFF. The CDR3 DNA is TGCAGTGCGCCAGAGGGGACAGGGCAGTTCTTC.

The genes are TRBV5-1 and TRBJ2-7; 9 nucleotides align to TRBD1. V lost 0 bases to trimming and J lost 4 bases; unmatched junction nucleotides: 5. The CDR3 spans 15 residues. From germline, CDR1 is SGHRS and CDR2 YFSETQ. The CDR3 DNA sequence: TGCGCCAGCAGCTTGGGAGGGACAGGGAGGTACGAGCAGTACTTC. Its protein is CASSLGGTGRYEQYF. The entire variable domain, with the rest obtained from reference TRBV5-1 and TRBJ2-7, is as follows: KAGVTQTPRYLIKTRGQQVTLSCSPISGHRSVSWYQQTPGQGLQFLFEYFSETQRNKGNFPGRFSGRQFSNSRSEMNVSTLELGDSALYLCASSLGGTGRYEQYFGPGTRLTVT.

The chain employs TRBV11-2 and TRBJ2-1; the D is unclear. The CDR3 has 15 amino acids. V lost 0 bases, J lost 4 bases, and 10 bases lay in between. The germline CDR1 and CDR2 sequences are SGHAT and FQNNGV. CDR3 residues: CASSLDLGRYNEQFF. In nucleotides, the CDR3 is TGTGCCAGCAGCTTAGATCTTGGTCGGTACAATGAGCAGTTCTTC.

J is TRBJ2-5 and V is TRBV6-6, with 8 bases identical to TRBD2. V was clipped by 2 bases and J by 1 base; unmatched bases: 3. Per the germline V gene, CDR1 is MNHNY and CDR2 is SVGAGI (reference sequence). This CDR3 contains 15 residues. CDR3 amino acids: CASSYPSGSQETQYF. CDR3 in DNA: TGTGCCAGCAGTTACCCTAGCGGGTCCCAAGAGACCCAGTACTTC.

In its sample, this clone was seen once. CDR3 sequence reads: CASGSTGLAGGQSNTGELFF. CDR3 in DNA: TGTGCTAGTGGTTCCACCGGACTAGCGGGGGGCCAATCGAACACCGGGGAGCTGTTTTTT. V and J are TRBV12-5 and TRBJ2-2; 14 positions agree with TRBD2. V lost 4 bases and J lost 0; bases outside the gene matches: 10. Germline CDR1 and CDR2: LGHNT and FRNRAP. The CDR3 spans 20 residues.

The table lists this clone with a count of one. The chain carries TRBV10-2 and TRBJ2-7; no definite D call. The CDR3 is made up of 15 amino acids. The germline V gene encodes CDR1 WSHSY and CDR2 SAAADI. V shed 7 bases and J shed 0 bases, with 16 bases lying between them. For the CDR3, the DNA is TGCGCCAGCATCGGGTCCAGCCTCAGCTCCTACGAGCAGTACTTC. Its protein is CASIGSSLSSYEQYF.

The J gene is TRBJ2-2, the V gene TRBV18; tentatively, D is TRBD1 (5 bases). The CDR3 is 13 residues long. CDR1 is KGHSH, CDR2 LQKENI, per germline. Trimming took off 10 bases at V and 4 bases at J, with 13 bases between the two ends. CDR3 residues: CATTAGITGELFF. The CDR3 region has the DNA TGTGCCACCACGGCAGGGATCACCGGGGAGCTGTTTTTT.

This clone was seen more than once but under ten times. The V gene is TRBV19, the J gene TRBJ1-3; D gene ambiguous. Germline CDR1 LNHDA, CDR2 SQIVND (reference sequence). V dropped 4 bases and J dropped 4 bases, with 11 bases sitting between them. The CDR3 spans 14 residues. The CDR3 nucleotides are TGTGCCAGTAGTACCCCCTCGACAGGAAACACCATATATTTT. Its translation: CASSTPSTGNTIYF.

The gene calls are TRBV6-5 and TRBJ2-7; D is perhaps TRBD1 (5 bases). Trimming took 6 bases from V and 1 from J, leaving 10 bases between them. This CDR3 is 13 amino acids long. CDR1 and CDR2 (germline): MNHEY, SVGAGI. The CDR3 sequence is CASSKQESYEQYF. The CDR3 nucleotides read TGTGCCAGCAGCAAACAGGAGTCCTACGAGCAGTACTTC.

The chain recombines TRBV18 with TRBJ2-5; 8 bases fit TRBD2. The germline V gene has CDR1 KGHSH and CDR2 LQKENI. V lost 2 bases to trimming and J lost 7 bases; unmatched junction nucleotides: 6. The CDR3 extends over 14 amino acids. The CDR3 DNA follows: TGTGCCAGCTCACCAATGGGACTAGAGGGGACCCAGTACTTC. Its protein is CASSPMGLEGTQYF. The full variable domain, completed using reference TRBV18 and TRBJ2-5, is NAGVMQNPRHLVRRRGQEARLRCSPMKGHSHVYWYRQLPEEGLKFMVYLQKENIIDESGMPKERFSAEFPKEGPSILRIQQVVRGDSAAYFCASSPMGLEGTQYFGPGTRLLVL.

The chain links TRBV15 to TRBJ1-1, with D unresolved. Germline lookup yields CDR1 LNHNV and CDR2 YYDKDF (reference sequence). The CDR3 is 14 amino acids. Trimming took off 1 base at V and 6 bases at J, with 12 bases between the two ends. In DNA form, the CDR3 reads TGTGCCACCAGCAGAGGGGCAAATTCGGCTGAAGCTTTCTTT. Translation gives CATSRGANSAEAFF.

The chain employs TRBV14 and TRBJ1-4, with D tentatively TRBD1 (6 bases). This CDR3 is 18 amino acids long. The germline CDR1 and CDR2 sequences are SGHDN and FVKESK. V lost 6 bases to trimming and J lost 0 bases, with 20 bases between them. The CDR3 region has the DNA TGTGCCAGCAGTCTCACCTTGACCGGGACAACAACTAATGAAAAACTGTTTTTT. Translation gives CASSLTLTGTTTNEKLFF.

This clone was counted a few times. The same CDR3 arises from other DNA sequences in this sample as well. CDR3 loop: CATSRDQTEAFF. The CDR3 DNA reads TGTGCCACCAGCAGAGATCAAACTGAAGCTTTCTTT. The gene calls are TRBV15 and TRBJ1-1; no reliable D call. The CDR3 length is 12 residues. Germline loops: CDR1 LNHNV, CDR2 YYDKDF (reference sequence). V was cut by 0 bases and J by 5 bases, with 4 bases left in between.

This chain connects TRBV10-3 to TRBJ2-3; D perhaps matches TRBD2 (7 bases). Trimming removed 4 bases from V and 3 bases from J, with 17 bases in between. Germline V gene data show CDR1 as ENHRY and CDR2 as SYGVKD. This CDR3 is built from 16 residues. In DNA form, the CDR3 reads TGTGCCATCAGTGCCGGAAGGGGGGGGTCGACAGATACGCAGTATTTT. Translated, it gives CAISAGRGGSTDTQYF.

The table lists this clone with a few counts. V usage is TRBV18 and J usage is TRBJ1-1, with D possibly being TRBD1 (5 bases). Per germline, CDR1 KGHSH and CDR2 LQKENI. The CDR3 is made up of 12 amino acids. Deletions cut 6 bases from V and 8 bases from J, with 13 bases between. CDR3 bases: TGTGCCAGCTCCCCTAGACAGATGGAAGCTTTCTTT. Translating it yields CASSPRQMEAFF.

The rearrangement uses TRBV4-1 and TRBJ1-1, with 7 bases matching TRBD1. From germline, CDR1 is MGHRA and CDR2 YSYEKL. This CDR3 is built from 14 residues. Losses at the gene ends were 5 bases for V and 4 bases for J; bases not matched to a gene: 7. As DNA, the CDR3 is TGCGCCAGCAGCTTCCCCGGGACAGTCACTGAAGCTTTCTTT. This codes for CASSFPGTVTEAFF.

J is TRBJ1-3 and V is TRBV10-3; D is possibly TRBD1 (6 bases). From germline, CDR1 is ENHRY and CDR2 SYGVKD. The germline V and J ends were trimmed by 6 bases and 1 base, with 10 bases remaining between them. This CDR3 is 14 amino acids long. CDR3 residues: CAISRTVSGNTIYF. CDR3 sequence (DNA): TGTGCCATCAGCCGGACAGTATCTGGAAACACCATATATTTT.

CDR3 sequence: CASRPYRDRHYEQYF. The CDR3 coding sequence is TGTGCCAGTAGGCCTTACCGGGACAGACACTACGAGCAGTACTTC. The chain combines TRBV19 with TRBJ2-7; 7 nucleotides match TRBD1. The CDR3 loop spans 15 amino acids. CDR1 and CDR2 from the germline V gene are LNHDA and SQIVND (reference sequence). With 6 bases clipped from V and 3 bases from J, the junction kept 11 bases outside the gene matches.